Shown below are 16 T cell receptor beta chains from a single sample sequenced in a study of T cell responses to AZD1222 COVID-19 vaccine. TCRdb's copy holds only in-frame clones and misses some; the assay was immunoSEQ multiplex PCR. The sample consists of roughly 160,000 clones, 92% of them appearing once. Sample: peripheral blood, taken 28 days after the second AZD1222 dose. The receptors derive from an adult who received the AZD1222 COVID-19 vaccine.

The chain joins TRBV19 to TRBJ2-1; 16 bases agree with TRBD2. Germline CDR1 and CDR2: LNHDA and SQIVND (reference sequence). The CDR3 runs to 17 residues. The junction had 10 bases not matched to a gene; V was cut back by 6 bases and J by 8 bases. The DNA for the CDR3 is TGTGCCAGTAGCCCGGGACTAGCGGGAGGGCCCGGGGATGAGCAGTTCTTC. It yields the protein CASSPGLAGGPGDEQFF. Filled out from reference TRBV19 and TRBJ2-1, the complete variable domain reads DGGITQSPKYLFRKEGQNVTLSCEQNLNHDAMYWYRQDPGQGLRLIYYSQIVNDFQKGDIAEGYSVSREKKESFPLTVTSAQKNPTAFYLCASSPGLAGGPGDEQFFGPGTRLTVL.

The chain recombines TRBV6-5 with TRBJ2-4; 8 bases agree with TRBD1. Germline CDR1 reads MNHEY; CDR2 reads SVGAGI. CDR3 length equals 15 residues. The J segment lost 3 bases and the V segment lost 6 bases, leaving 7 bases of the junction unmatched. In DNA, the CDR3 is TGTGCCAGCAGGGCGGACAGGGCGCACAAAAACATTCAGTACTTC. Translation gives CASRADRAHKNIQYF.

This clone was counted a single time. DNA of the CDR3: TGTGCCAGCAGCAAAGAGCGGCTATCTTCTGGGGAAGCTTTCTTT. It specifies CASSKERLSSGEAFF. The gene calls are TRBV21-1 and TRBJ1-1. TRBV21-1 is a pseudogene. The CDR3 totals 15 residues.

This sequence joins TRBV19 and TRBJ2-5; D possibly corresponds to TRBD1 (6 bases). The V end was cut by 7 bases, the J end by 5 bases, with 17 bases between. This CDR3 is built from 14 residues. Germline assignment: CDR1 LNHDA and CDR2 SQIVND (reference sequence). The CDR3 loop reads CASMGAEIGETQYF. In DNA, the CDR3 is TGTGCCAGTATGGGGGCAGAAATCGGGGAGACCCAGTACTTC.

The rearrangement uses TRBV7-9 and TRBJ2-2; 7 bases align to TRBD1. Looked up from germline, CDR1 is SEHNR and CDR2 is FQNEAQ (reference sequence). Losses at the gene ends were 4 bases for V and 0 bases for J; bases not matched to a gene: 2. CDR3 length: 15 amino acids. The DNA for the CDR3 is TGTGCCAGCAGCTACGGGACAGCGAACACCGGGGAGCTGTTTTTT. It translates to CASSYGTANTGELFF. The complete variable domain, with remaining parts taken from reference TRBV7-9 and TRBJ2-2, reads DTGVSQNPRHKITKRGQNVTFRCDPISEHNRLYWYRQTLGQGPEFLTYFQNEAQLEKSRLLSDRFSAERPKGSFSTLEIQRTEQGDSAMYLCASSYGTANTGELFFGEGSRLTVL.

In nucleotides, the CDR3 is TGTGCCAGCTCACCAGGGGGACATTTAAATCAGCCCCAGCATTTT. Amino acid sequence: CASSPGGHLNQPQHF. The rearrangement links TRBV18 to TRBJ1-5, with a possible D match to TRBD1 (6 bases). This CDR3 contains 15 residues. Germline V lookup: CDR1 KGHSH, CDR2 LQKENI. The germline V and J ends were trimmed by 2 bases and 4 bases, with 12 bases remaining between them.

The rearrangement links TRBV2 to TRBJ1-1, with D hard to call. The germline V and J ends were trimmed by 4 bases and 5 bases, with 8 bases remaining between them. Germline V gene sequence: CDR1 SNHLY, CDR2 FYNNEI. The CDR3 consists of 12 residues. The CDR3 bases are TGTGCCAGCAGTGGAGGGTCAACTGAAGCTTTCTTT. It codes for CASSGGSTEAFF.

The chain carries TRBV10-3 and TRBJ1-4; D uncertain. This CDR3 is built from 13 residues. Germline lookup yields CDR1 ENHRY and CDR2 SYGVKD. Trimming pared 8 bases from V and 2 bases from J, leaving 9 bases between. The CDR3 here is CAIGTGTNEKLFF. The CDR3 coding sequence is TGTGCCATCGGTACGGGCACTAATGAAAAACTGTTTTTT.

This clone was counted a few times. The chain uses TRBV19 and TRBJ1-2; D unresolved. There are 13 residues in the CDR3. Germline V gene lookup returns CDR1 LNHDA and CDR2 SQIVND (reference sequence). Trimming left V 7 bases short and J 5 bases short, with 14 bases between. CDR3 in DNA: TGTGCCAGTACCCCGAGCAGCTTATATGGCTACACCTTC. Its translation is CASTPSSLYGYTF.

The chain is built from TRBV25-1 and TRBJ2-3; 14 bases match TRBD2. The ends lost 1 base at V and 4 bases at J; junction bases unmatched: 7. The CDR3 spans 18 residues. Germline CDR1 MGHDK, CDR2 SYGVNS. CDR3 sequence: CASSEFGTSGSGADTQYF. DNA for the CDR3: TGTGCCAGCAGTGAATTCGGGACTAGCGGGAGTGGGGCAGATACGCAGTATTTT. Supplemented by reference TRBV25-1 and TRBJ2-3, the full variable domain reads EADIYQTPRYLVIGTGKKITLECSQTMGHDKMYWYQQDPGMELHLIHYSYGVNSTEKGDLSSESTVSRIRTEHFPLTLESARPSHTSQYLCASSEFGTSGSGADTQYFGPGTRLTVL.

The genes are TRBV7-8 and TRBJ2-1, with TRBD2 as a possible D gene (6 bases). CDR3 length: 14 residues. The germline V gene encodes CDR1 SGHVS and CDR2 FQNEAQ. Trimming pared 7 bases from V and 6 bases from J, leaving 16 bases between. The CDR3 nucleotides read TGTGCCAGCAAGGGACCGGGAGTCGGCAATGAGCAGTTCTTC. It is translated as CASKGPGVGNEQFF.

This chain connects TRBV6-5 to TRBJ2-1; TRBD2 aligns across 9 bases. V lost 6 bases, J lost 4 bases, and 7 bases stayed unmatched. Germline-derived CDR1 and CDR2 are MNHEY and SVGAGI. This CDR3 is built from 15 residues. The CDR3 nucleotides read TGTGCCAGCAGCCCCACTAGCGGGCCTTACAATGAGCAGTTCTTC. It translates to CASSPTSGPYNEQFF.

The chain links TRBV27 to TRBJ1-1; 8 nucleotides align to TRBD1. The junction had 4 bases not matched to a gene; V was cut back by 3 bases and J by 1 base. The CDR3 contains 15 residues. Germline V gene sequence: CDR1 MNHEY, CDR2 SMNVEV (reference sequence). CDR3 bases: TGTGCCAGCAGTTTGGCAGGGGGCCCGAACACTGAAGCTTTCTTT. As protein: CASSLAGGPNTEAFF.

The chain is built from TRBV28 and TRBJ2-7; possible D gene TRBD1, 5 bases. This CDR3 is built from 14 residues. CDR1 is MDHEN, CDR2 SYDVKM, per germline. V gave up 7 bases and J gave up 0 bases, with 13 bases separating them. CDR3 region: CASTRAEISYEQYF. CDR3 bases: TGTGCCAGCACCAGGGCTGAAATCTCCTACGAGCAGTACTTC.

V is TRBV7-3 and J is TRBJ2-2; 9 bases are a match to TRBD2. The V and J ends lost 1 base and 5 bases, in that order; junction bases with no gene match: 8. CDR1 and CDR2 from the germline V gene are SGHTA and FQGTGA. The CDR3 is made up of 17 amino acids. As DNA, the CDR3 is TGTGCCAGCAGCTTAAATCAGCGGGAGGTGGGGACCGGGGAGCTGTTTTTT. It translates to CASSLNQREVGTGELFF.

The V call is TRBV7-6, the J call TRBJ1-1, with D unclear. The CDR3 sequence is 16 residues long. Germline V lookup: CDR1 SGHVS, CDR2 FNYEAQ. Trimming shortened V by 0 bases and J by 2 bases, and 13 bases separated the two germline ends. DNA of the CDR3: TGTGCCAGCAGCTTAGCCGACGACCTTTCTAACACTGAAGCTTTCTTT. This gives the protein CASSLADDLSNTEAFF.